The 27 T cell receptor beta chains given below trace back to one sample, sequenced in a study of shared clonotypes between healthy human individuals (TCRdb year 2020). The protocol used for the library was the immunoSEQ multiplex PCR assay. Drawn from immuneACCESS, this table holds only the in-frame rearrangements with V and J called that TCRdb kept. Clones are partly lost; checked studies trace under half to an unresolved V gene and leave the rest unexplained. This sample is represented by over 1.5 million clones; around 98% of them were singletons. The leading ten clones occupy 0.45% of the sample. The sample consisted of naive CD4+ T cells sorted from blood. In the paper's terms, the cell subset or site label means: CD45RA+ positively selected. The receptors were sampled from a man aged 30-40 years in good health.

This chain links TRBV5-8 with TRBJ1-3; D is uncertain. From germline, CDR1 is SGHTS and CDR2 YDEGEE. The V gene lost 0 bases and the J gene lost 4 bases, with 11 bases spanning the gap. The length of the CDR3 is 15 residues. The CDR3 spells CASSLARANGNTIYF. As DNA, the CDR3 is TGTGCCAGCAGCTTGGCCCGGGCGAACGGAAACACCATATATTTT.

V usage is TRBV14 and J usage is TRBJ2-2, with D perhaps matching TRBD1 or TRBD2 (5 bases each). The CDR3 spans 17 residues. Germline CDR1 is SGHDN and CDR2 is FVKESK. V dropped 2 bases and J dropped 4 bases, with 17 bases sitting between them. CDR3 loop: CASSQTRDAFGTGELFF. The CDR3 coding sequence is TGTGCCAGCAGCCAAACTCGGGACGCATTCGGCACCGGGGAGCTGTTTTTT. The variable domain in full, completed from reference TRBV14 and TRBJ2-2, reads EAGVTQFPSHSVIEKGQTVTLRCDPISGHDNLYWYRRVMGKEIKFLLHFVKESKQDESGMPNNRFLAERTGGTYSTLKVQPAELEDSGVYFCASSQTRDAFGTGELFFGEGSRLTVL.

The chain uses TRBV9 and TRBJ2-3; D might be TRBD2 (6 bases). V lost 3 bases, J lost 0 bases, and 14 bases lay in between. This CDR3 comprises 16 residues. CDR1 is SGDLS, CDR2 YYNGEE, per germline. The CDR3 protein is CASSETGLTSTDTQYF. CDR3 DNA sequence: TGTGCCAGCAGCGAAACCGGACTAACTAGCACAGATACGCAGTATTTT.

As concerns this clone: The same CDR3 also results from other DNA sequences found in this sample. The genes are TRBV18 and TRBJ2-5, with D perhaps TRBD1 (5 bases). The CDR3 spans 12 residues. Trimming pared 3 bases from V and 5 bases from J, leaving 7 bases between. Germline assignment: CDR1 KGHSH and CDR2 LQKENI. This CDR3 reads CASSPPGETQYF. For the CDR3, the DNA is TGTGCCAGCTCACCGCCAGGGGAGACCCAGTACTTC.

The chain is built from TRBV29-1 and TRBJ1-4, with no clear D. The CDR3 consists of 13 residues. Germline-derived CDR1 and CDR2 are SQVTM and ANQGSEA. With 4 bases removed from V and 7 bases from J, the gap between germline ends came to 13 bases. CDR3 DNA: TGCAGCGTTGTCCGCGTTCAAGGTGAAAAACTGTTTTTT. This codes for CSVVRVQGEKLFF.

The chain employs TRBV10-3 and TRBJ1-3; 9 nucleotides match TRBD1. This CDR3 is 18 amino acids long. The J segment lost 2 bases and the V segment lost 4 bases, leaving 12 bases of the junction unmatched. The germline CDR1 and CDR2 sequences are ENHRY and SYGVKD. This CDR3 is CAISVESGDRVTGNTIYF. The CDR3 DNA reads TGTGCCATCAGTGTCGAAAGCGGGGACAGGGTTACTGGAAACACCATATATTTT.

The rearrangement joins TRBV9 to TRBJ2-1, with TRBD2 matching 14 bases. With 3 bases clipped from V and 9 bases from J, the junction kept 8 bases outside the gene matches. Per germline, CDR1 SGDLS and CDR2 YYNGEE. The CDR3 loop spans 16 amino acids. The CDR3 spells CASSGPGLAGGSEQFF. CDR3 DNA sequence: TGTGCCAGCAGCGGCCCAGGACTAGCGGGGGGTAGTGAGCAGTTCTTC.

V gene TRBV5-1 combines with J gene TRBJ2-7; no firm D call. The CDR3 has 11 residues. Germline V gene data show CDR1 as SGHRS and CDR2 as YFSETQ. V was cut by 5 bases and J by 9 bases, with 12 bases left in between. CDR3 DNA: TGCGCCAGCAGTTCCCACGTGGGGCAGTACTTC. This sequence encodes CASSSHVGQYF.

The rearrangement joins TRBV7-2 to TRBJ2-3, with a weak D call TRBD1 (5 bases). In germline, CDR1 is SGHTA, CDR2 FQGNSA. The V end was cut by 3 bases, the J end by 2 bases, with 9 bases between. The CDR3 consists of 14 residues. The CDR3 nucleotides read TGTGCCAGCAGCTTCCAGGGCTACACAGATACGCAGTATTTT. It yields the protein CASSFQGYTDTQYF.

This chain uses TRBV5-4 with TRBJ1-1, with D maybe TRBD1 (6 bases). Per germline, CDR1 SGHNT and CDR2 YYREEE (reference sequence). V was cut by 4 bases and J by 1 base, with 17 bases left in between. The CDR3 runs to 16 residues. The CDR3 here is CASSVGPRGKNTEAFF. The CDR3, as DNA: TGTGCCAGCAGCGTTGGTCCCAGGGGAAAGAACACTGAAGCTTTCTTT.

The rearrangement uses TRBV2 and TRBJ2-1; D gene ambiguous. Germline CDR1 SNHLY, CDR2 FYNNEI. The length of the CDR3 is 13 residues. Trimming took 6 bases from V and 9 from J, leaving 15 bases between them. CDR3 loop: CASRPETLAEQFF. For the CDR3, the DNA is TGTGCCAGCAGACCGGAGACCCTGGCTGAGCAGTTCTTC.

This clone was detected only once. The same CDR3 is also encoded by other DNA sequences in this sample. The genes are TRBV18 and TRBJ1-2; 12 bases fit TRBD1. Germline V gives CDR1 KGHSH, CDR2 LQKENI. The CDR3 spans 15 residues. Trimming took 2 bases from V and 6 from J; bases not matched to a gene: 4. The CDR3 bases are TGTGCCAGCTCACCAGGGACAGGGGGCGTCGATGGCTACACCTTC. Its translation is CASSPGTGGVDGYTF.

Concerning this clone itself: The germline gene is not matched at one end of the junction; a read error may be the cause. The chain links TRBV9 to TRBJ2-3; D unclear. CDR1 and CDR2 (germline): SGDLS, YYNGEE. The CDR3 is 14 residues long. DNA for the CDR3: TGTGCCAGCAGCGTAATGACCCCCTTATCTCTCCCCTTTTTT. As protein: CASSVMTPLSLPFF. Full variable domain (rest looked up from reference TRBV9 and TRBJ2-3): DSGVTQTPKHLITATGQRVTLRCSPRSGDLSVYWYQQSLDQGLQFLIQYYNGEERAKGNILERFSAQQFPDLHSELNLSSLELGDSALYFCASSVMTPLSLPFFGPGTRLTVL.

The CDR3 is CASSESADYGYTF. The CDR3 DNA is TGTGCCAGCTCAGAGTCAGCAGACTATGGCTACACCTTC. The rearrangement links TRBV18 to TRBJ1-2; no definite D call. From germline, CDR1 is KGHSH and CDR2 LQKENI. The CDR3 contains 13 residues. Trimming shortened V by 5 bases and J by 3 bases, and 10 bases separated the two germline ends.

In its sample, this clone was seen once. The genes are TRBV7-5 and TRBJ2-2; TRBD1, the D gene given by the table, was not confirmed from the DNA. TRBV7-5 is marked as a pseudogene. The CDR3 spans 17 residues. The CDR3 DNA reads TGTGCCAGAAGCTTTTCCGGGACACCCACGAACACCGGGGAGCTGTTTTTT. Its translation is CARSFSGTPTNTGELFF.

The rearrangement links TRBV5-1 to TRBJ1-2; tentatively, D is TRBD1 (6 bases). CDR1 is SGHRS and CDR2 is YFSETQ in the germline V gene. V was cut by 0 bases and J by 0 bases, with 9 bases left in between. This CDR3 is 15 amino acids long. This CDR3 is CASSLAGQPNYGYTF. In nucleotides, the CDR3 is TGCGCCAGCAGCTTGGCTGGACAGCCTAACTATGGCTACACCTTC.

In the case of this clone: The sample contains more than one DNA sequence encoding this CDR3. This chain uses TRBV18 with TRBJ2-5; no definite D call. V was trimmed by 0 bases and J by 2 bases, leaving 4 bases between them. This CDR3 comprises 13 residues. Germline loops: CDR1 KGHSH, CDR2 LQKENI. CDR3: CASSPPSQETQYF. CDR3 DNA: TGTGCCAGCTCACCACCGTCACAAGAGACCCAGTACTTC.

This sequence joins TRBV28 and TRBJ1-1; D is perhaps TRBD1 (5 bases). Germline V gene sequence: CDR1 MDHEN, CDR2 SYDVKM. The CDR3 has 14 amino acids. V was trimmed by 5 bases and J by 4 bases, leaving 14 bases between them. The CDR3 DNA follows: TGTGCCAGCAGTGCGGGGACCTGGGGCACTGAAGCTTTCTTT. Translated: CASSAGTWGTEAFF.

The chain combines TRBV19 with TRBJ1-5, with 9 bases that match TRBD1. This CDR3 has 17 amino acids. V lost 4 bases, J lost 6 bases, and 13 bases stayed unmatched. In germline, CDR1 is LNHDA, CDR2 SQIVND (reference sequence). CDR3 DNA sequence: TGTGCCAGTAGTAAGGGACAGGGCGGTAGAAAGACTCAGCCCCAGCATTTT. Amino acid sequence: CASSKGQGGRKTQPQHF.

The genes are TRBV12-5 and TRBJ2-3; the D gene is possibly TRBD2 (5 bases). The V end lost 1 base, the J end lost 6 bases, and 11 bases lay between the germline ends. Germline CDR1 and CDR2: LGHNT and FRNRAP. This CDR3 has 14 amino acids. The CDR3 protein is CASGLGLRRDTQYF. In DNA form, the CDR3 reads TGTGCTAGTGGTTTGGGTCTCCGGAGGGATACGCAGTATTTT.

The gene calls are TRBV18 and TRBJ2-7; 9 positions agree with TRBD2. Unmatched junction bases numbered 8, after V lost 2 bases and J lost 0 bases. CDR1 is KGHSH, CDR2 LQKENI, per germline. This CDR3 has 17 residues. The CDR3 here is CASSPGILAGSSYEQYF. Written as DNA, the CDR3 is TGTGCCAGCTCACCAGGCATACTAGCGGGCAGCTCCTACGAGCAGTACTTC. The full variable domain, rest sourced from reference TRBV18 and TRBJ2-7, is NAGVMQNPRHLVRRRGQEARLRCSPMKGHSHVYWYRQLPEEGLKFMVYLQKENIIDESGMPKERFSAEFPKEGPSILRIQQVVRGDSAAYFCASSPGILAGSSYEQYFGPGTRLTVT.

The count of this clone is one. The V and J genes are TRBV29-1 and TRBJ2-5; perhaps TRBD1 as D (5 bases). Germline V gives CDR1 SQVTM, CDR2 ANQGSEA. V gave up 7 bases and J gave up 5 bases, with 20 bases separating them. The CDR3 loop spans 14 amino acids. CDR3 amino acids: CSGAWGQRPETQYF. The DNA for the CDR3 is TGCAGCGGGGCCTGGGGCCAAAGGCCCGAGACCCAGTACTTC.

The CDR3 loop reads CASSTTTPREQYF. CDR3 nucleotide sequence: TGTGCCAGCAGTACCACAACTCCTCGCGAGCAGTACTTC. The chain joins TRBV28 to TRBJ2-7; no firm D call. V was trimmed by 5 bases and J by 6 bases, leaving 14 bases between them. There are 13 residues in the CDR3. Germline CDR1 is MDHEN and CDR2 is SYDVKM.

The rearrangement joins TRBV13 to TRBJ1-1; D is undetermined. This CDR3 region has 16 residues. Trimming cost V 3 bases and J 1 base, with 15 bases left between them. Germline V gene lookup returns CDR1 PRHDT and CDR2 FYEKMQ (reference sequence). The CDR3 is CASSFSPGVSNTEAFF. CDR3 coding DNA: TGTGCCAGCAGCTTTTCTCCTGGCGTCTCGAACACTGAAGCTTTCTTT.

The chain couples TRBV7-6 to TRBJ1-3; TRBD1 is a possible D gene (5 bases). The V gene's germline CDR1 is SGHVS and CDR2 FNYEAQ. This CDR3 has 16 residues. Trimming stripped 1 base from V and 2 bases from J, with 12 bases between. The CDR3 bases are TGTGCCAGCAGCTTAGGTGGAGCAGGGCCTGGAAACACCATATATTTT. Its translation: CASSLGGAGPGNTIYF.

This clone is a singleton in its sample. This sequence joins TRBV5-1 and TRBJ2-1; D may be TRBD1 (5 bases). CDR1 and CDR2 from the germline V gene are SGHRS and YFSETQ. The CDR3 totals 14 residues. V was pared by 3 bases and J by 3 bases, with 10 bases between. CDR3 region: CASSSQGLYNEQFF. CDR3 in DNA: TGCGCCAGCAGCTCCCAGGGTCTCTACAATGAGCAGTTCTTC.

The V call is TRBV19, the J call TRBJ2-4, with TRBD1 matching 11 bases. The CDR3 has 16 residues. From germline, CDR1 is LNHDA and CDR2 SQIVND (reference sequence). V lost 2 bases, J lost 5 bases, and 5 bases stayed unmatched. The CDR3 region is CASSILGQGAQNIQYF. The CDR3 DNA is TGTGCCAGTAGTATACTCGGACAGGGGGCCCAAAACATTCAGTACTTC. Based on the CDR3 plus reference TRBV19 and TRBJ2-4, the full variable domain is DGGITQSPKYLFRKEGQNVTLSCEQNLNHDAMYWYRQDPGQGLRLIYYSQIVNDFQKGDIAEGYSVSREKKESFPLTVTSAQKNPTAFYLCASSILGQGAQNIQYFGAGTRLSVL.